The 18 T cell receptor beta chains presented below share a single source sample, sequenced in a study of CD4+ T cells in melanoma. Profiling relied on immunoSEQ multiplex PCR, and the TCRdb table lists in-frame clones only, not all of them. The sample carries around 16,000 clones, 76% recorded once. The sample consisted of cells from a culture (not recorded whether cultured in vitro). The receptors were gathered from a human donor with melanoma.

The J gene is TRBJ2-3, the V gene TRBV6-5; D is possibly TRBD2 (6 bases). From germline, CDR1 is MNHEY and CDR2 SVGAGI. The CDR3 is made up of 14 amino acids. The CDR3 is CAAGGSGGTDTQYF. CDR3 bases: TGTGCGGCCGGTGGTAGCGGAGGCACAGATACGCAGTATTTT.

The chain links TRBV4-2 to TRBJ1-5, with 8 bases matching TRBD1. With 1 base clipped from V and 2 bases from J, the junction kept 4 bases outside the gene matches. Germline assignment: CDR1 LGHNA and CDR2 YNFKEQ. This CDR3 contains 16 residues. The CDR3, as DNA: TGTGCCAGCAGCCAAGTCGTGACAGGGGGCAATCAGCCCCAGCATTTT. Translated: CASSQVVTGGNQPQHF.

The chain couples TRBV18 to TRBJ1-5; D unclear. The length of the CDR3 is 15 residues. The germline CDR1 and CDR2 sequences are KGHSH and LQKENI. The V end was cut by 3 bases, the J end by 3 bases, with 12 bases between. The CDR3 DNA follows: TGTGCCAGCTCACCGGGTAGCAAAAACAATCAGCCCCAGCATTTT. This codes for CASSPGSKNNQPQHF.

This chain joins TRBV4-2 and TRBJ1-4; D is perhaps TRBD1 (6 bases). CDR1 is LGHNA, CDR2 YNFKEQ, per germline. Trimming took off 0 bases at V and 5 bases at J, with 13 bases between the two ends. This CDR3 region has 16 residues. Written as DNA, the CDR3 is TGTGCCAGCAGCCAAGATCTGACGGGACAAAATGAAAAACTGTTTTTT. This sequence encodes CASSQDLTGQNEKLFF.

The chain links TRBV15 to TRBJ2-3; unclear D gene. V lost 0 bases, J lost 0 bases, and 7 bases lay in between. CDR1 and CDR2 from the germline V gene are LNHNV and YYDKDF (reference sequence). This CDR3 is 15 amino acids long. CDR3 loop: CATSREDRSTDTQYF. The CDR3 DNA reads as TGTGCCACCAGCAGAGAGGACCGTAGCACAGATACGCAGTATTTT.

The chain couples TRBV5-1 to TRBJ1-4, with D hard to call. Trimming stripped 4 bases from V and 0 bases from J, with 10 bases between. The CDR3 has 15 residues. Germline lookup yields CDR1 SGHRS and CDR2 YFSETQ. The CDR3 is CASSEGGATNEKLFF. The CDR3 DNA is TGCGCCAGCAGCGAGGGCGGGGCAACTAATGAAAAACTGTTTTTT.

This clone was picked up one time. The chain is built from TRBV19 and TRBJ2-5; perhaps TRBD1 as D (5 bases). The CDR3 loop spans 15 amino acids. V was trimmed by 9 bases and J by 1 base, leaving 18 bases between them. Germline V lookup: CDR1 LNHDA, CDR2 SQIVND (reference sequence). CDR3 in amino acids: CASQGVYGSQETQYF. The CDR3 nucleotides are TGTGCCAGCCAGGGCGTGTACGGAAGCCAAGAGACCCAGTACTTC.

The J gene is TRBJ2-6, the V gene TRBV6-6, with 10 bases aligning to TRBD1. The CDR3 runs 16 residues. CDR1 and CDR2 from the germline V gene are MNHNY and SVGAGI (reference sequence). The trim removed 5 bases at V and 3 bases at J, leaving 4 bases unmatched. CDR3 coding DNA: TGTGCCAGCAGTAGACAGGGGGCGGGTGGGGCCAACGTCCTGACTTTC. Protein: CASSRQGAGGANVLTF.

J is TRBJ1-2 and V is TRBV18; no clear D. Trimming left V 3 bases short and J 1 base short, with 15 bases between. The CDR3 covers 16 residues. CDR1 and CDR2 (germline): KGHSH, LQKENI. The CDR3 sequence is CASSPFLAADNYGYTF. The CDR3 DNA sequence: TGTGCCAGCTCACCTTTTTTGGCAGCTGATAACTATGGCTACACCTTC.

The genes are TRBV7-3 and TRBJ2-3; D might be TRBD1 or TRBD2, each matching 5 bases. CDR1 and CDR2 (germline): SGHTA, FQGTGA. The CDR3 is made up of 16 amino acids. V was clipped by 5 bases and J by 3 bases, with 18 bases between them. The CDR3 sequence: CASSPGTVRSTDTQYF. CDR3 coding DNA: TGTGCCAGCAGCCCGGGGACGGTCAGGTCAACAGATACGCAGTATTTT.

V is TRBV5-1 and J is TRBJ2-7; D is perhaps TRBD1 or TRBD2 (5 bases each). Deletions cut 3 bases from V and 6 bases from J, with 19 bases between. The CDR3 contains 15 residues. Germline lookup yields CDR1 SGHRS and CDR2 YFSETQ. The CDR3 DNA is TGCGCCAGCAGCTGGGGTTTGGATGGGGGAAGCGAGCAGTACTTC. This sequence encodes CASSWGLDGGSEQYF.

The chain is built from TRBV28 and TRBJ1-1; D is unresolved. Germline assignment: CDR1 MDHEN and CDR2 SYDVKM. The CDR3 has 15 amino acids. V shed 8 bases and J shed 4 bases, with 20 bases lying between them. The CDR3 spells CASPPSFGLGTEAFF. CDR3 DNA: TGTGCCAGCCCCCCGAGTTTCGGTTTGGGCACTGAAGCTTTCTTT.

This chain links TRBV27 with TRBJ1-5, with a tentative D call TRBD1 (5 bases). V lost 4 bases to trimming and J lost 4 bases, with 14 bases between them. CDR3 length: 15 residues. Germline values: CDR1 MNHEY, CDR2 SMNVEV (reference sequence). Here the CDR3 reads CASSSTKGLNQPQHF. CDR3 nucleotides: TGTGCCAGCAGTTCTACGAAGGGGCTGAATCAGCCCCAGCATTTT.

This clone has only a few counts. The chain has TRBV5-6 and TRBJ2-7, with TRBD1 matching over 8 bases. The CDR3 runs to 15 residues. With V trimmed by 1 base and J by 0 bases, 3 bases remained unmatched. CDR1 SGHDT and CDR2 YYEEEE come from the germline V gene. As DNA, the CDR3 is TGTGCCAGCAGCTTGACAGGGGGTTTCTCCTACGAGCAGTACTTC. Amino acids: CASSLTGGFSYEQYF.

The CDR3 DNA reads TGTGCCAGCAGTGTGAGACACCTCTACGAGCAGTACTTC. Translated, it gives CASSVRHLYEQYF. The V and J genes are TRBV2 and TRBJ2-7; no clear D gene. The germline V gene encodes CDR1 SNHLY and CDR2 FYNNEI. The V and J ends lost 4 bases and 3 bases respectively, with 10 bases between them. CDR3 length: 13 residues.

Only a few counts were recorded for this clone. This sequence joins TRBV5-4 and TRBJ2-7; D is perhaps TRBD1 or TRBD2 (5 bases each). V was cut by 2 bases and J by 3 bases, with 15 bases left in between. Looked up from germline, CDR1 is SGHNT and CDR2 is YYREEE (reference sequence). This CDR3 has 15 amino acids. CDR3 sequence: CASSFRASGHYEQYF. In DNA, the CDR3 is TGTGCCAGCAGCTTCCGGGCCTCGGGGCACTACGAGCAGTACTTC.

With regard to this clone: At the DNA level, this CDR3 is encoded by other sequences in the same sample as well. The V gene is TRBV5-1, the J gene TRBJ1-3; the D is unclear. With 0 bases removed from V and 2 bases from J, the gap between germline ends came to 9 bases. The germline gives CDR1 SGHRS, CDR2 YFSETQ. This CDR3 comprises 15 residues. The CDR3: CASSLVGVPGNTIYF. In DNA form, the CDR3 reads TGCGCCAGCAGCTTGGTTGGCGTTCCTGGAAACACCATATATTTT.

The V gene is TRBV5-4, the J gene TRBJ1-2, with a weak D call TRBD1 (6 bases). CDR3 size: 13 residues. V lost 2 bases and J lost 8, with 13 bases in between. Germline V lookup: CDR1 SGHNT, CDR2 YYREEE (reference sequence). CDR3 protein: CASSLPGDDGYTF. For the CDR3, the DNA is TGTGCCAGCAGCTTACCAGGGGATGACGGCTACACCTTC.